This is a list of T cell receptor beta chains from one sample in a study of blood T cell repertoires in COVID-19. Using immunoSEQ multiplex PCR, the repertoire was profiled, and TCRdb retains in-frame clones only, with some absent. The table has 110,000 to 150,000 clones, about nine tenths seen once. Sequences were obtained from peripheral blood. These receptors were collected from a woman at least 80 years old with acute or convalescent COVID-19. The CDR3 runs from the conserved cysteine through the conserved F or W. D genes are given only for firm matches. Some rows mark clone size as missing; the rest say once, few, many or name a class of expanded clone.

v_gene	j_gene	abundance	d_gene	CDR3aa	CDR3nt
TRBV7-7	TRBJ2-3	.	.	CASSPAGRNTDTQYF	TGTGCTAGCAGCCCTGCGGGACGGAACACAGATACGCAGTATTTT
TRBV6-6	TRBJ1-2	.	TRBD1	CASTPTRQGNNYGYTF	TGTGCCAGCACCCCGACTAGACAGGGCAATAACTATGGCTACACCTTC
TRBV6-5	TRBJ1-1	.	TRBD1	CASKRIQGAAEAFF	TGTGCCAGCAAACGAATTCAGGGGGCGGCTGAAGCTTTCTTT
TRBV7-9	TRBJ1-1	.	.	CASVPKGVGNTEAFF	TGTGCCAGCGTGCCAAAGGGGGTAGGGAACACTGAAGCTTTCTTT
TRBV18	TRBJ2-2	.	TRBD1	CASSARQGGEGELFF	TGTGCCAGCTCAGCCCGACAGGGGGGCGAAGGGGAGCTGTTTTTT
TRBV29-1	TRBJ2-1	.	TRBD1	CSVLPGTGAYNEQFF	TGCAGCGTTTTACCCGGGACAGGGGCATACAATGAGCAGTTCTTC
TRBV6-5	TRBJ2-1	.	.	CASSTRGNEQFF	TGTGCCAGCAGTACCCGGGGCAATGAGCAGTTCTTC
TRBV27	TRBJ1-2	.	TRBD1	CASSLSGTGLNYGYTF	TGTGCCAGCAGTTTATCCGGGACAGGGCTAAACTATGGCTACACCTTC
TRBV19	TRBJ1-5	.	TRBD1	CASSRQGASNQPQHF	TGTGCCAGTAGTAGACAGGGGGCTAGCAATCAGCCCCAGCATTTT
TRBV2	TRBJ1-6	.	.	CASRDGTGISSPLHF	TGTGCCAGCAGGGACGGTACAGGGATTAGCTCACCCCTCCACTTT
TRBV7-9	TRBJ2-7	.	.	CASSGVTENYEQYF	TGTGCCAGCAGCGGAGTGACAGAGAACTACGAGCAGTACTTC
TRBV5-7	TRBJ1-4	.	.	CASSPPAGRGEKLFF	TGTGCCAGCAGCCCACCGGCGGGAAGAGGAGAAAAACTGTTTTTT
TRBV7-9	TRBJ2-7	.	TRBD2	CASSIWTSGTYEQYF	TGTGCCAGCAGCATTTGGACTAGCGGAACCTACGAGCAGTACTTC
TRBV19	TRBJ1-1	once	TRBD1	CASRKLIGTALSANTEAFF	TGTGCCAGTAGGAAGTTGATAGGGACAGCTCTATCCGCAAACACTGAAGCTTTCTTT
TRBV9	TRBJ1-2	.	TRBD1	CASSVVGTGGLAGYTF	TGTGCCAGCAGCGTAGTCGGGACAGGGGGCTTAGCTGGCTACACCTTC
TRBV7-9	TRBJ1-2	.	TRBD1	CASSLAPGGYGYTF	TGTGCCAGCAGCTTAGCGCCAGGGGGCTATGGCTACACCTTC
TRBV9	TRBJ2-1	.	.	CASSVGGGRSYNEQFF	TGTGCCAGCAGCGTAGGGGGGGGCCGCTCCTACAATGAGCAGTTCTTC
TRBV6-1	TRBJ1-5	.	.	CASSEGQVWEPQHF	TGTGCCAGCAGTGAAGGACAGGTATGGGAACCCCAGCATTTT
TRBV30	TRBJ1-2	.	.	CAWTPVGGANYGYTF	TGTGCCTGGACTCCCGTGGGGGGGGCGAACTATGGCTACACCTTC
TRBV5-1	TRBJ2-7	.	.	CASSLMGGGEQYF	TGCGCCAGCAGCTTGATGGGTGGCGGGGAGCAGTACTTC
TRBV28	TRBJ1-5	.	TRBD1	CAITGAGARGGNQPQHF	TGTGCGATCACAGGGGCAGGGGCCAGGGGGGGCAATCAGCCCCAGCATTTT
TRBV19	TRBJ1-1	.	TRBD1	CASSIERGRTEAFF	TGTGCCAGTAGTATAGAAAGGGGGCGGACTGAAGCTTTCTTT
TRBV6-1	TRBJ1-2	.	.	CASSEAGLYGYTF	TGTGCCAGCAGTGAAGCTGGGCTCTATGGCTACACCTTC
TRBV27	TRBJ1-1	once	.	CATPGTEAFF	TGTGCCACCCCGGGGACTGAAGCTTTCTTT
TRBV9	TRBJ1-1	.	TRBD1	CASSPRQGFSTEAFF	TGTGCCAGCAGCCCCCGACAGGGGTTCAGCACTGAAGCTTTCTTT
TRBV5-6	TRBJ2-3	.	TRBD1	CASSKTGNTDTQYF	TGTGCCAGCAGCAAGACAGGGAACACAGATACGCAGTATTTT
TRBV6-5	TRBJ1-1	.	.	CASSRDIMNTEAFF	TGTGCCAGCAGTCGGGACATTATGAACACTGAAGCTTTCTTT
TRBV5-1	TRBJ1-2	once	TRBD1	CASSLSGQGVSGYTF	TGCGCCAGCAGCTTGTCGGGACAGGGGGTGAGCGGCTACACCTTC
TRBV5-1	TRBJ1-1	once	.	CASTTIAGVGTEAFF	TGCGCCAGCACCACGATCGCAGGGGTAGGGACTGAAGCTTTCTTT
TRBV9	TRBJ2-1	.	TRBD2	CASSVSGGSYNEQFF	TGTGCCAGCAGCGTTAGCGGGGGTTCCTACAATGAGCAGTTCTTC
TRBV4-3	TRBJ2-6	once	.	CASSQAWGPGANVLTF	TGCGCCAGCAGCCAAGCTTGGGGCCCCGGGGCCAACGTCCTGACTTTC
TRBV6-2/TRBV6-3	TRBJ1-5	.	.	CASSSRQVLNQPQHF	TGTGCCAGCAGCTCCCGACAGGTACTCAATCAGCCCCAGCATTTT
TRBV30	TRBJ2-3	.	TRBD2	CAWSRTSGGDTQYF	TGTGCCTGGAGTAGAACTAGCGGGGGAGATACGCAGTATTTT
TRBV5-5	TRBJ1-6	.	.	CASSLGGSSYNSPLHF	TGTGCCAGCAGCTTGGGAGGGAGCTCCTATAATTCACCCCTCCACTTT
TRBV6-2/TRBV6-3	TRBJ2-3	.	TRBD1	CASSTFDREGTDTQYF	TGTGCCAGCAGTACATTCGACAGGGAAGGCACAGATACGCAGTATTTT
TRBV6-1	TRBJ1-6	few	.	CASSEAVVSNSPLHF	TGTGCCAGCAGTGAAGCGGTGGTCAGTAATTCACCCCTCCACTTT
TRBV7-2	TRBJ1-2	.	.	CASSLAHDGVYGYTF	TGTGCCAGCAGCTTAGCGCATGACGGGGTCTATGGCTACACCTTC
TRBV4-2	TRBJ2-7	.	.	CASSQELREDEQYF	TGTGCCAGCAGCCAAGAACTGAGGGAGGACGAGCAGTACTTC
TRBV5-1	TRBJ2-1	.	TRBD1	CASSLRTGGYNEQFF	TGCGCCAGCAGCTTGAGGACAGGGGGCTACAATGAGCAGTTCTTC
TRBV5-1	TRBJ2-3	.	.	CASSLTRDTQYF	TGCGCCAGCAGCCTTACGAGGGATACGCAGTATTTT
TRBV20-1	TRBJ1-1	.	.	CSAAATEAFF	TGCAGTGCGGCGGCCACTGAAGCTTTCTTT
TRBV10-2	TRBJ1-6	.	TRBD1	CASSQGVNSPLHF	TGCGCCAGCAGCCAGGGGGTTAATTCACCCCTCCACTTT
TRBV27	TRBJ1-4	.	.	CASTPRRTATNEKLFF	TGTGCCAGCACCCCGCGACGGACTGCAACTAATGAAAAACTGTTTTTT
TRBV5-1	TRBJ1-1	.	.	CASSLDYLALTKSEAFF	TGCGCCAGCAGCTTGGACTATTTGGCCCTTACGAAGTCTGAAGCTTTCTTT
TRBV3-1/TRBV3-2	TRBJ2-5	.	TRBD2	CASSQQASGGRETQYF	TGTGCCAGCAGCCAACAGGCTAGCGGGGGGAGGGAGACCCAGTACTTC
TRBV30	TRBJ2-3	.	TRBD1	CALQGASTDTQYF	TGTGCCTTACAGGGGGCTAGCACAGATACGCAGTATTTT
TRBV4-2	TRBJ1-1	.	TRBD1	CASSQVGQGTTEAFF	TGTGCCAGCAGCCAAGTAGGACAGGGGACCACTGAAGCTTTCTTT
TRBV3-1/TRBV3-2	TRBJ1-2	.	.	CASSLGDNYGYTF	TGTGCCAGCAGCCTAGGGGATAACTATGGCTACACCTTC
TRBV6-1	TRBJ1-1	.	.	CASSEEAGVTEAFF	TGTGCCAGCAGTGAAGAGGCGGGGGTCACTGAAGCTTTCTTT
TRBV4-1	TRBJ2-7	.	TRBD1	CASSPGQGASYEQYF	TGCGCCAGCAGCCCGGGACAGGGGGCCTCCTACGAGCAGTACTTC
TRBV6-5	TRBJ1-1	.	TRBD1	CASSQLTGETFF	TGTGCCAGCAGTCAGCTCACAGGGGAAACTTTCTTT
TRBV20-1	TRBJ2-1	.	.	CSARQLEGRIF	TGCAGTGCTAGGCAACTAGAGGGCCGAATCTTC
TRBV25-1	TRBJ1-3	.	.	CASSEYRGTGNTIYF	TGTGCCAGCAGTGAATATAGGGGAACTGGAAACACCATATATTTT
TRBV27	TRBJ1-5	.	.	CASRLRGQSDQPQHF	TGTGCCAGCCGCCTGAGAGGGCAGAGCGATCAGCCCCAGCATTTT
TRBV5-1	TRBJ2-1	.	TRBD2	CASSLEAGSYNEQFF	TGCGCCAGCAGCTTGGAAGCGGGGTCCTACAATGAGCAGTTCTTC